This entry describes one TCR beta chain. The target antigen is unknown. Naive CD8 cells, CD45RO-negative and positively selected for CCR7, excluded terminally differentiated effector memory CD45RA+ cells. The sample belongs to a study of shared clonotypes between healthy human individuals. V gave up 4 bases and J gave up 3 bases, with 13 bases separating them. Germline values: CDR1 SGHDN, CDR2 FVKESK. The CDR3 extends over 15 amino acids. Whole-study findings and limits: Exclusively blood specimens were collected; tissue repertoires likely differ. The study drew on few donors, limiting represented genetic and exposure-history diversity.

Deep level was the assay's run setting. Source study methods: Filtering differed since immunoSEQ provided only junctions, with no quality scores. TCRdb's copy holds only in-frame clones and misses some; the assay was immunoSEQ multiplex PCR. V, J and clone size are those of that table, while D and trimming were read from the DNA. The sample includes about 2.1 million clones, 85% to 95% of them seen just once. The sequence was collected from a man aged 18-30 years in good health. Some clones in this sample may be carry-over from other donors' samples. Sequenced sample: naive CD8+ T cells from PBMCs. The rearrangement links TRBV14 to TRBJ2-1; tentatively, D is TRBD2 (6 bases). This CDR3 reads CASSPTSNHYNEQFF. The CDR3, as DNA: TGTGCCAGCAGCCCCACTAGCAACCACTACAATGAGCAGTTCTTC.